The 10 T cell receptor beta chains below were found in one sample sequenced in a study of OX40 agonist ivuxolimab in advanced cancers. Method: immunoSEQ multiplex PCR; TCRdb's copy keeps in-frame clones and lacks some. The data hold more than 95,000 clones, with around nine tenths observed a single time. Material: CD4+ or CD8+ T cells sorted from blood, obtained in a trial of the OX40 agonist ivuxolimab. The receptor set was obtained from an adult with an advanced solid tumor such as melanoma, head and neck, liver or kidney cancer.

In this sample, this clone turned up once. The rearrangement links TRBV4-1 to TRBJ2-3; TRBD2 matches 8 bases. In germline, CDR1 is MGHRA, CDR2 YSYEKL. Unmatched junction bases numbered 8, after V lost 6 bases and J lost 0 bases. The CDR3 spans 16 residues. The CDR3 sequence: CASRLAEMSSTDTQYF. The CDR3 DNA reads TGCGCCAGCAGACTAGCGGAAATGTCTAGCACAGATACGCAGTATTTT.

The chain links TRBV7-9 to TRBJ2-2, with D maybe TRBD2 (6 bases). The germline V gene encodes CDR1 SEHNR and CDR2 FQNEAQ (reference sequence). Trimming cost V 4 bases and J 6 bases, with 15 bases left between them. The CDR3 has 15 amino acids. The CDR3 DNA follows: TGTGCCAGCAGCTCCGGGGGACGCCGCCCCGGGGAGCTGTTTTTT. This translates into CASSSGGRRPGELFF.

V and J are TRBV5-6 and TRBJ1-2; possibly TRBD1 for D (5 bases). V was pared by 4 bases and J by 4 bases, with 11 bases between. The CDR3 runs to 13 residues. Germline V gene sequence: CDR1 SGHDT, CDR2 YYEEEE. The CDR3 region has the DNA TGTGCCAGCAGCAACCGGGGGGTCTATGGCTACACCTTC. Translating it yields CASSNRGVYGYTF.

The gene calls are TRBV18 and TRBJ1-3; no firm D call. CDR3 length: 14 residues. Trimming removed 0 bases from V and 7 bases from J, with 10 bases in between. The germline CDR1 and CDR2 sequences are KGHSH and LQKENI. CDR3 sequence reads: CASSPPERRNTIYF. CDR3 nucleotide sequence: TGTGCCAGCTCACCACCAGAGCGGAGGAACACCATATATTTT.

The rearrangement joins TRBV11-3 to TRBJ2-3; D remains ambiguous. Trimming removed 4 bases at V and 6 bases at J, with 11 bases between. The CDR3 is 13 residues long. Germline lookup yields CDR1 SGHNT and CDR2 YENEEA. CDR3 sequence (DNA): TGTGCCAGCAGCTCAAACCACGGGGATACGCAGTATTTT. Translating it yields CASSSNHGDTQYF.

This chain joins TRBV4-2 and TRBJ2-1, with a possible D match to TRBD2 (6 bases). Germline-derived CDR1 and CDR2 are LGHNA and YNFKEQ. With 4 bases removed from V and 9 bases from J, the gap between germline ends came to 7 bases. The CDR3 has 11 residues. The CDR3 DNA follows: TGTGCCAGCAGCCTGCGGGGTGAGCAGTTCTTC. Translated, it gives CASSLRGEQFF.

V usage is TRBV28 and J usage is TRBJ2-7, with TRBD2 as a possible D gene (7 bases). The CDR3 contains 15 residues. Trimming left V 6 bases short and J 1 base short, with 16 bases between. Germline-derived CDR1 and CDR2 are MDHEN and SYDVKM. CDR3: CASRGSGGQSYEQYF. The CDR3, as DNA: TGTGCCAGCAGAGGCTCGGGGGGACAATCCTACGAGCAGTACTTC.

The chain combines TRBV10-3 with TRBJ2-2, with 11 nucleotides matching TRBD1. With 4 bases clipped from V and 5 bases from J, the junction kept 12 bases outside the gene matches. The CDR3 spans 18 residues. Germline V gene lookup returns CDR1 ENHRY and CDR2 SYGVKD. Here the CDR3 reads CAISADWGQGVGTGELFF. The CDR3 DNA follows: TGTGCCATCAGTGCGGATTGGGGACAGGGGGTTGGAACCGGGGAGCTGTTTTTT.

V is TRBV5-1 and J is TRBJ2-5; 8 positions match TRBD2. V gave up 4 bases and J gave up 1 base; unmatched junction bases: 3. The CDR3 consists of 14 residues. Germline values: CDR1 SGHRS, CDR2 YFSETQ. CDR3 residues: CASSITSGQETQYF. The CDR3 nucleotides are TGCGCCAGCAGCATTACTAGCGGCCAAGAGACCCAGTACTTC.

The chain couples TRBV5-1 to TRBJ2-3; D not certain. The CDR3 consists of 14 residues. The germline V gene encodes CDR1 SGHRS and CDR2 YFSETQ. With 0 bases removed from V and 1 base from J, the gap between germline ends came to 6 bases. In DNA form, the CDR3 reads TGCGCCAGCAGCTTGGGGAGACGCACAGATACGCAGTATTTT. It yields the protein CASSLGRRTDTQYF.